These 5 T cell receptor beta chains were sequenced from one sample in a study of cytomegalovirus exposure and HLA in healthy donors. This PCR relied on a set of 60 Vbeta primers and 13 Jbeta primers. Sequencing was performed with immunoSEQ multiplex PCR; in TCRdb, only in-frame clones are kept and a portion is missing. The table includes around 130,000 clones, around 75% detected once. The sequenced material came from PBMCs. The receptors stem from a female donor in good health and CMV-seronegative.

The CDR3 sequence is CASSFSSYEQYF. The CDR3 DNA reads TGTGCCAGCAGTTTCAGCTCCTACGAGCAGTACTTC. The gene calls are TRBV7-2 and TRBJ2-7; D is undetermined. CDR3 length: 12 residues. Trimming took off 6 bases at V and 0 bases at J, with 6 bases between the two ends. Looked up from germline, CDR1 is SGHTA and CDR2 is FQGNSA.

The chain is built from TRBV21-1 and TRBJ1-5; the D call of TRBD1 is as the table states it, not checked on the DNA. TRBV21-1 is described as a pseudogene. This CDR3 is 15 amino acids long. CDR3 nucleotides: TGTGCCAGCAGCAAAGTGGTGGCAGTGAATCAGCCCCAGCATTTT. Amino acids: CASSKVVAVNQPQHF.

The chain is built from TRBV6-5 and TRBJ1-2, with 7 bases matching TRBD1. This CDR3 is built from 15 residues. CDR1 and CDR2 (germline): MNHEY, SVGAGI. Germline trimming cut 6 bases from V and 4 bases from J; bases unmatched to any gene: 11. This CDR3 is CASSRMDRSGYGYTF. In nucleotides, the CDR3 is TGTGCCAGCAGCCGCATGGACAGGAGTGGCTATGGCTACACCTTC.

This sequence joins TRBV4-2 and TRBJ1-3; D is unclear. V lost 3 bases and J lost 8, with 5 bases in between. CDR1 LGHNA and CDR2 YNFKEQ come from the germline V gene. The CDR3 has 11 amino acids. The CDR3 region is CASSQRDTIYF. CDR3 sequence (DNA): TGTGCCAGCAGCCAGAGGGACACCATATATTTT.

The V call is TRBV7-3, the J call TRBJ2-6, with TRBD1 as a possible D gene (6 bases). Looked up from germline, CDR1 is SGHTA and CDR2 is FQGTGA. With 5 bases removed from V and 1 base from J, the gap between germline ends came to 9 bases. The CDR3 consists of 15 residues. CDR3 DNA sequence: TGTGCCAGCAGCACAGGGACATCTGGGGCCAACGTCCTGACTTTC. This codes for CASSTGTSGANVLTF.